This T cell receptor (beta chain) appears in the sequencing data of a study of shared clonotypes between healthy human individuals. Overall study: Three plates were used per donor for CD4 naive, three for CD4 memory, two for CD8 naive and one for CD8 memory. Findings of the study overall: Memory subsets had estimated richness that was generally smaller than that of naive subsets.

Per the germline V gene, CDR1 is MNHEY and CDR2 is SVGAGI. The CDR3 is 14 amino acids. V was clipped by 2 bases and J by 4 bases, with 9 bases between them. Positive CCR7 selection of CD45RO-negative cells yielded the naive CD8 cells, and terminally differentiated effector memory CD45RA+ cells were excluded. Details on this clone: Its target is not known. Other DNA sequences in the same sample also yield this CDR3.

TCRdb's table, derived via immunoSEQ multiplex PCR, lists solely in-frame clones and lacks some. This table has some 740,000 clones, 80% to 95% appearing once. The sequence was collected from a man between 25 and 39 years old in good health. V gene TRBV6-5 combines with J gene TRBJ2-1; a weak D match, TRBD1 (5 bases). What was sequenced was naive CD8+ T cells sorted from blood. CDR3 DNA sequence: TGTGCCAGCAGTTACAATGACAGATACAATGAGCAGTTCTTC. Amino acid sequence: CASSYNDRYNEQFF.